This T cell receptor (beta chain) emerged from a study of graft-versus-host responses after intestinal transplantation. Looking at the study overall: Tacrolimus plus steroids were given to all recipients for about 3 years, preceded by anti-thymocyte globulin induction. Study outcomes and limitations: Across patients carrying graft-donor T cell macrochimerism, allografts held high graft-versus-host to host-versus-graft clonal ratios. Some GvH clones were seen earlier in gut or blood, suggesting intestinal origin. Early HvG declines after transplant were associated with peak circulating GvH clone levels.

A remark on this clone: Antigen specificity is unknown.

Produced via immunoSEQ multiplex PCR; TCRdb's table is partial and in-frame only. The top ten clones hold approximately 9.1% of a sample with 9,500 to 13,000 clones, about 80% of them seen once. The V end lost 5 bases, the J end lost 2 bases, and 9 bases lay between the germline ends. Germline CDR1 is SSHAT and CDR2 is FNYEAQ (reference sequence). CDR3 length: 13 residues. From the graft tissue, intraepithelial and lamina propria lymphocytes were released through processing. This chain joins TRBV7-7 and TRBJ2-5, with D possibly TRBD1 on 5 matching bases. The sequence derives from a human patient who received an intestinal transplant, so some T cells may come from the graft donor. Sequencing was performed on ileum tissue, taken 23 days after intestinal transplant. The CDR3 nucleotides read TGTGCCAGCAGCCTTAGGGGTCAAGAGACCCAGTACTTC. This translates into CASSLRGQETQYF.